Listed below are T cell receptor beta chains from one sample, sequenced in a study of cytomegalovirus exposure and HLA in healthy donors. TCRdb's table, derived via immunoSEQ multiplex PCR, lists solely in-frame clones and lacks some. The sample carries 85,000 to 90,000 clones, more than 65% recorded once. Material: PBMCs. The source is a man aged 25-40 years in good health and CMV-seronegative. Each CDR3 is given with its conserved first and last residue. The D gene is left open where the match is weak. The size field is filled for only some rows; it gives once, few, many or a size class.

- - TRBJ1-3 TRBV7-9 14 CASSETPNGNTIYF TGTGCCAGCAGCGAAACACCAAACGGAAACACCATATATTTT
- - TRBJ2-7 TRBV7-9 14 CASSRMISSYEQYF TGTGCCAGCAGCCGTATGATTAGCTCCTACGAGCAGTACTTC
- - TRBJ1-4 TRBV11-3 16 CASSLLGQATNEKLFF TGTGCCAGCAGCTTACTGGGGCAGGCAACTAATGAAAAACTGTTTTTT
- - TRBJ2-5 TRBV5-8 14 CASSWGPQGETQYF TGTGCCAGCAGCTGGGGGCCCCAGGGTGAGACCCAGTACTTC
- - TRBJ1-2 TRBV30 15 CAWSVSDSDPGGYTF TGTGCCTGGAGTGTATCGGACAGCGACCCTGGAGGCTACACCTTC
- - TRBJ2-5 TRBV5-8 17 CASSSWWGPQPQETQYF TGTGCCAGCAGCTCCTGGTGGGGGCCCCAACCCCAAGAGACCCAGTACTTC
TRBD2 - TRBJ2-5 TRBV10-3 17 CATKAGAGLAAGETQYF TGTGCCACAAAGGCGGGGGCAGGACTAGCGGCCGGTGAGACCCAGTACTTC
TRBD1 - TRBJ2-7 TRBV7-7 16 CASSLRAVGQGYEQYF TGTGCTAGCAGCTTAAGGGCGGTGGGACAGGGGTACGAGCAGTACTTC
TRBD1 once TRBJ2-1 TRBV2 17 CASSEAQGALTYNEQFF TGTGCCAGCAGTGAAGCCCAGGGGGCGTTAACCTACAATGAGCAGTTCTTC
TRBD1 - TRBJ2-7 TRBV6-5 15 CASINLRTGGYEQYF TGTGCCAGCATTAACCTCCGGACAGGGGGCTACGAGCAGTACTTC
TRBD1 - TRBJ1-2 TRBV7-3 15 CASSPGTGVNYGYTF TGTGCCAGCAGCCCAGGGACAGGGGTTAACTATGGCTACACCTTC
TRBD1 - TRBJ1-6 TRBV10-2 12 CASSETGGALHF TGCGCCAGCAGTGAGACAGGGGGAGCCCTCCACTTT
- - TRBJ1-2 TRBV28 14 CASRRTAESYGYTF TGTGCCAGCAGGCGGACAGCAGAGTCCTATGGCTACACCTTC
- few TRBJ1-2 TRBV7-2 12 CASSLARDGYTF TGTGCCAGCAGCTTAGCGCGGGATGGCTACACCTTC
TRBD1 - TRBJ1-5 TRBV6-6 15 CASSYGQDSNQPQHF TGTGCCAGCAGTTACGGACAGGATAGCAATCAGCCCCAGCATTTT
TRBD1 once TRBJ2-7 TRBV6-4 13 CASSVKAFQGEYF TGTGCCAGCAGTGTGAAGGCTTTCCAGGGGGAGTACTTC
- - TRBJ2-5 TRBV6-1 15 CASSENRGSQETQYF TGTGCCAGCAGTGAAAATAGGGGTTCTCAAGAGACCCAGTACTTC
- once TRBJ2-3 TRBV5-6 14 CASSLVGPTDTQYF TGTGCCAGCAGCTTAGTTGGCCCAACAGATACGCAGTATTTT
- few TRBJ1-4 TRBV10-3 16 CAISESTGATNEKLFF TGTGCCATCAGTGAGTCGACCGGAGCAACTAATGAAAAACTGTTTTTT
- - TRBJ1-2 TRBV5-6 16 CASSFPGSDPGYGYTF TGTGCCAGCAGCTTCCCTGGGTCAGACCCGGGGTATGGCTACACCTTC
TRBD1 - TRBJ2-7 TRBV10-2 14 CASGTGGAGSEQYF TGCGCCAGCGGAACAGGGGGCGCCGGGTCCGAGCAGTACTTC
TRBD1 - TRBJ2-7 TRBV27 16 CASSPSTGEEAYEQYF TGTGCCAGCAGTCCATCGACAGGGGAGGAGGCCTACGAGCAGTACTTC
- - TRBJ2-1 TRBV7-9 15 CASSPTGMVYNEQFF TGTGCCAGCAGCCCAACAGGGATGGTCTACAATGAGCAGTTCTTC
TRBD1 - TRBJ1-5 TRBV4-1 20 CASSQVISRDRGQSGQPQHF TGCGCCAGCAGCCAAGTCATTTCTCGGGACAGGGGGCAAAGCGGTCAGCCCCAGCATTTT
- few TRBJ1-5 TRBV6-6 15 CASSYFPGSGQPQHF TGTGCCAGCAGTTACTTTCCAGGTTCAGGTCAGCCCCAGCATTTT
- - TRBJ1-2 TRBV5-1 15 CASSLGDTSNYGYTF TGCGCCAGCAGCTTGGGGGACACCTCTAACTATGGCTACACCTTC
- once TRBJ1-1 TRBV27 13 CASSLSGGTEAFF TGTGCCAGCAGTTTATCAGGGGGAACTGAAGCTTTCTTT
TRBD1 few TRBJ1-3 TRBV29-1 14 CSVVAGGYGNTIYF TGCAGCGTTGTGGCAGGGGGATATGGAAACACCATATATTTT
TRBD2 - TRBJ2-5 TRBV19 16 CASSVRLAGDQETQYF TGTGCCAGTAGTGTCCGACTAGCGGGGGACCAAGAGACCCAGTACTTC
- - TRBJ1-1 TRBV5-5 15 CASSLAGGLNTEAFF TGTGCCAGCAGCTTGGCCGGGGGGCTAAACACTGAAGCTTTCTTT
- - TRBJ1-1 TRBV11-3 15 CASSLGGGSWSEAFF TGTGCCAGCAGCTTAGGTGGGGGGTCATGGTCTGAAGCTTTCTTT
- - TRBJ1-2 TRBV19 13 CASSIQGTYGYTF TGTGCCAGTAGTATACAGGGAACCTATGGCTACACCTTC
TRBD1 - TRBJ1-1 TRBV11-3 14 CASSLWDSHTEAFF TGTGCCAGCAGCTTATGGGACAGCCACACTGAAGCTTTCTTT
- - TRBJ1-4 TRBV19 15 CASSIFGSGQEKLFF TGTGCCAGTAGTATTTTCGGTAGCGGGCAGGAAAAACTGTTTTTT
- - TRBJ1-1 TRBV13 14 CASSLPRGNTEAFF TGTGCCAGCAGCTTACCGCGGGGGAACACTGAAGCTTTCTTT
- few TRBJ1-1 TRBV5-1 15 CATSPGNRMNTEAFF TGCGCCACCTCCCCCGGGAACCGAATGAACACTGAAGCTTTCTTT
- - TRBJ1-2 TRBV27 14 CASSLSPQNYGYTF TGTGCCAGCAGTTTATCCCCACAGAATTATGGCTACACCTTC
TRBD2 - TRBJ2-1 TRBV5-8 14 CASSFAGGPYEQFF TGTGCCAGCAGCTTTGCGGGGGGGCCTTATGAGCAGTTCTTC
- - TRBJ1-2 TRBV9 13 CASSVQGTYGYTF TGTGCCAGCAGCGTACAGGGAACCTATGGCTACACCTTC
TRBD1 - TRBJ1-2 TRBV15 14 CATSPTGGWYGYTF TGTGCCACCAGCCCGACAGGGGGTTGGTATGGCTACACCTTC
TRBD2 once TRBJ2-3 TRBV9 17 CASSVLIAGGSTDTQYF TGTGCCAGCAGCGTATTGATAGCGGGGGGAAGCACAGATACGCAGTATTTT
- - TRBJ1-4 TRBV19 14 CASSRTSTNEKLFF TGTGCCAGTAGTAGGACTTCAACTAATGAAAAACTGTTTTTT
- - TRBJ1-3 TRBV5-1 15 CASSTFGTSGNTIYF TGCGCCAGCAGCACATTCGGGACATCTGGAAACACCATATATTTT
TRBD1 - TRBJ1-2 TRBV11-2 14 CASGGTGGYYGYTF TGTGCCAGCGGCGGGACAGGGGGCTACTATGGCTACACCTTC
- - TRBJ1-1 TRBV6-5 13 CASSLTGNTEAFF TGTGCCAGCAGTTTGACAGGGAACACTGAAGCTTTCTTT
TRBD1 - TRBJ2-3 TRBV5-1 15 CASSLDRGGADTQYF TGCGCCAGCAGTTTGGACAGGGGAGGCGCAGATACGCAGTATTTT